This record covers a single TCR beta chain. Its cognate antigen is unknown. This record belongs to a study of T cell responses to AZD1222 COVID-19 vaccine. Study-level findings and limits: Close to half of all spike-specific TCRs reportedly target regions of the variants that are unmutated. Spike-specific TCR breadth and depth grew following two AZD1222 doses.

Germline CDR1 is SNHLY and CDR2 is FYNNEI. The V end lost 4 bases, the J end lost 2 bases, and 9 bases lay between the germline ends. This CDR3 region has 13 residues. Clones were read by immunoSEQ multiplex PCR, and TCRdb kept only the in-frame ones, dropping some. The table lists some 90,000 clones, approximately 89% of them singletons. The chain uses TRBV2 and TRBJ2-7; D is perhaps TRBD1 or TRBD2 (5 bases each). This receptor was obtained from an adult in good health. The input for sequencing was peripheral blood, taken on day 0 of MenACWY control vaccination. The CDR3 nucleotides are TGTGCCAGCAGTGCCGGGACCACCTACGAGCAGTACTTC. It specifies CASSAGTTYEQYF.